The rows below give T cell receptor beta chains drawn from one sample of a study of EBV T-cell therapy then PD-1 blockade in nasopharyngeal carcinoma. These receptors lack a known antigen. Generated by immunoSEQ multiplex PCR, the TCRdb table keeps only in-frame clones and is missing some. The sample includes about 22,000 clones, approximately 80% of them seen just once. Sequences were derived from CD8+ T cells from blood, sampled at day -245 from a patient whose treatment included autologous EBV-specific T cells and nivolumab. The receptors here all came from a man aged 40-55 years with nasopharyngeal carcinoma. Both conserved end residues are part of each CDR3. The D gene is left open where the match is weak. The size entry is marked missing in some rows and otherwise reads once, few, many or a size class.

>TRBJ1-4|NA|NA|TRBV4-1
TGCGCCAGCAGCCAATTCGGATCAACTAATGAAAAACTGTTTTTT
CASSQFGSTNEKLFF
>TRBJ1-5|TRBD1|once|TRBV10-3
TGTGCCATCAGTGAGAGACCACCAGACGAGACAGGGAGGAAGGAGCCCCAGCATTTT
CAISERPPDETGRKEPQHF
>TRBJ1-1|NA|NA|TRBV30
TGTGCCTGGAGTGTATTGGACCCCGTCGGGGAAGCTTTCTTT
CAWSVLDPVGEAFF
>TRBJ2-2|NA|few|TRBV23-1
TGCGCCAGCAGTCAGCTGCCCGCGAACACCGGGGAGCTGTTTTTT
CASSQLPANTGELFF
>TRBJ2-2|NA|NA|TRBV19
TGTGCCAGTAGCCTACGTTCCGGGGAGGAGCTGTTTTTT
CASSLRSGEELFF
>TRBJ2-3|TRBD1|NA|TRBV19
TGTGCCAGCAGCTTCCCGGGACAGGGCCTCACAGATACGCAGTATTTT
CASSFPGQGLTDTQYF
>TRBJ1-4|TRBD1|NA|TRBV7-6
TGTGCCAGCAGCTTAGAAGGGACAGGGGGGGAAAAACTGTTTTTT
CASSLEGTGGEKLFF
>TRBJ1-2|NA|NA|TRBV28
TGTGCCAGCAGTTTACGATCCCTAGGGGGAGGCTACACCTTC
CASSLRSLGGGYTF
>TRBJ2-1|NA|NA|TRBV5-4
TGTGCCAGCAGCTGGGAGACTTCCTACAATGAGCAGTTCTTC
CASSWETSYNEQFF
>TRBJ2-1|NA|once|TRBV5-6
TGTGCCAGCAGTCATAGCTGGAACTACAATGAGCAGTTCTTC
CASSHSWNYNEQFF
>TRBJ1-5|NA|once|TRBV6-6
TGTGCCAGCAGTTACGGATCCAATCAGCCCCAGCATTTT
CASSYGSNQPQHF
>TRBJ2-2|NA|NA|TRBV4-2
TGTGCCAGCAGCCACGGGGAGGTTAACACCGGGGAGCTGTTTTTT
CASSHGEVNTGELFF
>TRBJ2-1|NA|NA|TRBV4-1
TGCGCCAGCCGCGCAATCAGGGGGGAGGCCTACAATGAGCAGTTCTTC
CASRAIRGEAYNEQFF
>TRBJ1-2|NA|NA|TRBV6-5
TGTGCCAGCAGTTACTCCCCCGGGGGGGCGGGAGGCTACACCTTC
CASSYSPGGAGGYTF
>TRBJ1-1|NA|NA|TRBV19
TGTGCCAGTAGGGAGGGGAGGACTGAAGCTTTCTTT
CASREGRTEAFF
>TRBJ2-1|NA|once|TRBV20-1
TGCAGTGCTACTGACAGGGCGGGGGGCAATGAGCAGTTCTTC
CSATDRAGGNEQFF
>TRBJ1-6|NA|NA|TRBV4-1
TGCGCCAGCAGCCAAGATTCCAAGGGTTCGTCCTATAATTCACCCCTCCACTTT
CASSQDSKGSSYNSPLHF
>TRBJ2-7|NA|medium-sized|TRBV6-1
TGTGCCAGCAGTGAAGAAGGGGGACTCTCCTACGAGCAGTACTTC
CASSEEGGLSYEQYF
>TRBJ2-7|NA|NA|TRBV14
TGTGCCAGCAGCCAGACAACAGGTCCCCCTCCATTCTACGAGCAGTACTTC
CASSQTTGPPPFYEQYF
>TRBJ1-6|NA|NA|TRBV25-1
TGTGCCAGCAGTGGCCATTATAATTCACCCCTCCACTTT
CASSGHYNSPLHF
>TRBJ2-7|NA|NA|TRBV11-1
TGTGCCAGCAGCCTCGCCTCCAGCTACGAGCAGTACTTC
CASSLASSYEQYF
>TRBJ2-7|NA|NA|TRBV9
TGTGCCAGCAGTCCTAACCCCGTATACGAGCAGTACTTC
CASSPNPVYEQYF
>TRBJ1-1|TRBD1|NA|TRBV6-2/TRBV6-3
TGTGCCAGCAGCCATAAAACGGGACAGATGAACACTGAAGCTTTCTTT
CASSHKTGQMNTEAFF
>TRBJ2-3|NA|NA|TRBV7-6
TGTGCCAGCAGCCACGAGGCCAGACCCATAGACCCACCTTCTAGCACAGATACGCAGTATTTT
CASSHEARPIDPPSSTDTQYF
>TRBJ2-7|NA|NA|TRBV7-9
TGTGCCAGCAGCTTAGGGGGTCCACGGACGCGGCACGAGCAGTACTTC
CASSLGGPRTRHEQYF
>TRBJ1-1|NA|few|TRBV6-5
TGTGCCAGCAGTTACGGCTGGGGATTGGAGAACACTGAAGCTTTCTTT
CASSYGWGLENTEAFF
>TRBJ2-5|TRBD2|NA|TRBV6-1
TGTGCCAGCAGTGAAGAACCTAGCGGGGCGGAGACCCAGTACTTC
CASSEEPSGAETQYF
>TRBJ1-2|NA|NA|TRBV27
TGTGCCAGCAGTCCAGATGTTAACTATGGCTACACCTTC
CASSPDVNYGYTF
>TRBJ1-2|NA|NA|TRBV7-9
TGTGCCAGCAGCTTATCTCCGACCACGGACGGCTACACCTTC
CASSLSPTTDGYTF
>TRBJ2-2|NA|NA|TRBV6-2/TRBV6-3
TGTGCCAGCAGCTCGCGGGGCGGTTCGAACACCGGGGAGCTGTTTTTT
CASSSRGGSNTGELFF
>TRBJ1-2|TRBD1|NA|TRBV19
TGTGCCAGTAGTATTGGCCCACACAGGGGCCATGGCTACACCTTC
CASSIGPHRGHGYTF
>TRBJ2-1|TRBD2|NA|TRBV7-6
TGTGCCAGCAGCCGGACTAGCGGGGGGGCATCCTACAATGAGCAGTTCTTC
CASSRTSGGASYNEQFF